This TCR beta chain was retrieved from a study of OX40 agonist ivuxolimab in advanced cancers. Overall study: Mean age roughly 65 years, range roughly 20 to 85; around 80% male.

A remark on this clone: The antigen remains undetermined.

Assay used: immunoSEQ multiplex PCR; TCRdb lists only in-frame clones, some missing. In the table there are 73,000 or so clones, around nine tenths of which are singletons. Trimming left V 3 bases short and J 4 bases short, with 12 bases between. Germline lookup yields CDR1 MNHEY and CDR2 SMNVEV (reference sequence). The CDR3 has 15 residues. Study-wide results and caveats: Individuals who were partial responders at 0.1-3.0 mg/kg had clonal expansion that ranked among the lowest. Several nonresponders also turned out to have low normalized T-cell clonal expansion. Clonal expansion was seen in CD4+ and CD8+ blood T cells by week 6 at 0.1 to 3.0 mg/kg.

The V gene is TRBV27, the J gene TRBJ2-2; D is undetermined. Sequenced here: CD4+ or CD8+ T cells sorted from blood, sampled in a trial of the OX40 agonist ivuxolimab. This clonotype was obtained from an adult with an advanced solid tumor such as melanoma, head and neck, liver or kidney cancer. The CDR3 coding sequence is TGTGCCAGCAGTTTCGCGACTTCGGGCACCGGGGAGCTGTTTTTT. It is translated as CASSFATSGTGELFF.